This is a list of T cell receptor beta chains from one sample in a study of cytomegalovirus exposure and HLA in healthy donors. Measured with immunoSEQ multiplex PCR; TCRdb has only the in-frame clones, and not every one. The data contain 120,000 or so clones, about 80% of them singletons. The sequenced material came from PBMCs. All receptors derive from a woman aged 50 to 60 in good health and CMV-seropositive. Each CDR3 is given with its conserved first and last residue. D genes are given only for firm matches. The size of a clone is reported for some rows only, either as once, few or many, or as a class for expanded clones.

j_call clone_size v_call d_call cdr3_nt cdr3_aa
TRBJ1-2 once TRBV4-3 . TGCGCCAGCAGCCAGGCTGACAGGTCTAACTATGGCTACACCTTC CASSQADRSNYGYTF
TRBJ1-5 . TRBV7-2 . TGTGCCAGCAGCTTAGTGGGGACACGTTATAGCAATCAGCCCCAGCATTTT CASSLVGTRYSNQPQHF
TRBJ2-3 . TRBV30 TRBD1 TGTGCCTGGAGTGTACAGGGGAGCACAGATACGCAGTATTTT CAWSVQGSTDTQYF
TRBJ2-7 . TRBV7-2 TRBD1 TGTGCCAGCAGCCGTGGACAGGGTTGGAGTGTGCAGTACTTC CASSRGQGWSVQYF
TRBJ1-5 . TRBV6-1 TRBD1 TGTGCCAGCAAGGGGGCTAGTGATCAGCCCCAGCATTTT CASKGASDQPQHF
TRBJ2-5 . TRBV6-5 . TGTGCCAGCAGAAACAGGGTACAGGAGACCCAGTACTTC CASRNRVQETQYF
TRBJ2-7 few TRBV5-1 . TGCGCCAGCAGCTTGGCTCAGGGAGCGGGCGAGCAGTACTTC CASSLAQGAGEQYF
TRBJ1-4 few TRBV7-9 TRBD1 TGTGCCAGCAGCTCGACGGGACAGCTGTCGATCGGGGAACTGTTTTTT CASSSTGQLSIGELFF
TRBJ2-7 . TRBV7-9 TRBD2 TGTGCCAGCAGCCCCAGGCGGACTAGCGGATCTTACGAGCAGTACTTC CASSPRRTSGSYEQYF
TRBJ1-2 . TRBV29-1 TRBD1 TGCAGCGTGGCAGGGGGCGCCTATGGCTACACCTTC CSVAGGAYGYTF
TRBJ2-7 . TRBV4-2 TRBD1 TGTGCCAGCAGCCAAGAGGGACAGGGCGTTTACGAGCAGTACTTC CASSQEGQGVYEQYF
TRBJ2-7 . TRBV5-4 TRBD2 TGTGCCAGCAGCCCCGGGACTAGAGAAGACGAGCAGTACTTC CASSPGTREDEQYF
TRBJ2-2 . TRBV10-3 . TGTGCCATCAATGAAGGCTTTATTAGCGGATCATTCACCGGGGAGCTGTTTTTT CAINEGFISGSFTGELFF
TRBJ2-5 . TRBV5-6 TRBD1 TGTGCCAGCAGCTTCCGCGGGTACAGGGGAGAGACCCAGTACTTC CASSFRGYRGETQYF
TRBJ2-7 . TRBV13 TRBD1 TGTGCCAGCAGCCTTAGGACAGGGGCCTCCTACGAGCAGTACTTC CASSLRTGASYEQYF
TRBJ2-1 . TRBV7-9 TRBD2 TGTGCCAGCAGCTTGGTATCTAGCGGGAGAGCCTACAATGAGCAGTTCTTC CASSLVSSGRAYNEQFF
TRBJ1-4 . TRBV30 . TGTGCCTGGAGTGTACAACAGGGAGAAAAACTGTTTTTT CAWSVQQGEKLFF
TRBJ1-1 . TRBV5-6 . TGTGCCAGCAGCCTCGACACGCTTGAAGCTTTCTTT CASSLDTLEAFF
TRBJ2-1 . TRBV10-3 . TGTGCCATCAGTGGACGGGAGAGCTCCTACAATGAGCAGTTCTTC CAISGRESSYNEQFF
TRBJ2-3 . TRBV5-1 . TGCGCCAGCAGACCCAGGGGGGCTCCCCACACAGATACGCAGTATTTT CASRPRGAPHTDTQYF
TRBJ2-7 . TRBV5-4 TRBD2 TGTGCCAGCAGCTCTGCGGTAGCGGGAAGCTACGAGCAGTACTTC CASSSAVAGSYEQYF
TRBJ1-2 once TRBV19 . TGTGCCAGTAGGACAACGCGGGGGGATGGCTACACCTTC CASRTTRGDGYTF
TRBJ1-1 . TRBV5-5 TRBD1 TGTGCCAGCAGCGGGGACAGCTGGGCGGCTGAAGCTTTCTTT CASSGDSWAAEAFF
TRBJ1-5 . TRBV6-5 . TGTGCCAGCAATGTTGGGGCAGGGCCCAATCAGCCCCAGCATTTT CASNVGAGPNQPQHF
TRBJ2-3 . TRBV5-4 TRBD2 TGTGCCAGCAACCTTGGCATCAGCGGGAGAGGAACAGATACGCAGTATTTT CASNLGISGRGTDTQYF
TRBJ2-1 . TRBV30 TRBD2 TGTGCCTGGAGTCCGCCGGGACTAGCGGGCACTGATGAGCAGTTCTTC CAWSPPGLAGTDEQFF
TRBJ2-1 . TRBV6-1 . TGTGCCAGCAGTGAGCCCAGGGCGGACAATGAGCAGTTCTTC CASSEPRADNEQFF
TRBJ1-4 . TRBV29-1 TRBD1 TGCAGCGTTAAGGACAGGGGGGAAAAACTGTTTTTT CSVKDRGEKLFF
TRBJ2-3 . TRBV9 TRBD2 TGTGCCAGCAGCGTAGCGGGGGGGTACACAGATACGCAGTATTTT CASSVAGGYTDTQYF
TRBJ2-1 . TRBV7-3 . TGTGCCAGCAGCTCGGTACCCTCCTACAATGAGCAGTTCTTC CASSSVPSYNEQFF
TRBJ2-3 few TRBV4-3 . TGCGCCAGCAGCCAAGATAGTATGACAGATACGCAGTATTTT CASSQDSMTDTQYF
TRBJ2-7 . TRBV5-6 . TGTGCCAGCAGCTTGATCGGGATGCTTAGCTACGAGCAGTACTTC CASSLIGMLSYEQYF
TRBJ2-5 . TRBV9 TRBD2 TGTGCCAGCAGCGTAGGGACTAGCGGGGGCGCACTCACTGCTGGGGAGACCCAGTACTTC CASSVGTSGGALTAGETQYF
TRBJ1-2 . TRBV7-2 . TGTGCCAGCAGCTTAGCGGTCAGCTATGGCTACACCTTC CASSLAVSYGYTF
TRBJ2-1 . TRBV11-2 TRBD2 TGTGCCAGCAGGAGAGTGACGGGAGGGCCAGGTGAGCAGTTCTTC CASRRVTGGPGEQFF
TRBJ1-2 . TRBV27 TRBD1 TGTGCCAGCAGTTCGGGACAGGGCGCTGGCTACACCTTC CASSSGQGAGYTF